This T cell receptor (beta chain) comes out of a study of cytomegalovirus exposure and HLA in healthy donors. Findings of the study overall: Reported results showed that the classifier diagnosed cytomegalovirus status with high specificity and sensitivity.

Clones were read by immunoSEQ multiplex PCR, and TCRdb kept only the in-frame ones, dropping some. Here the sample spans some 83,000 clones, 85% to 95% being singletons. The CDR3 loop spans 17 amino acids. Germline V CDR1 and CDR2: WSHSY, SAAADI. J lost 5 bases, V lost 3 bases, and 11 bases had no gene match. To note about this clone: Its antigen remains unknown.

What was sequenced was PBMCs. The TCR sequence derives from a woman younger than 35 in good health and CMV-seronegative. The rearrangement joins TRBV10-2 to TRBJ2-1, with TRBD1 matching 9 bases. CDR3 loop: CASSDPTSGQGHNEQFF. As DNA, the CDR3 is TGCGCCAGCAGTGACCCTACGTCGGGACAGGGCCACAATGAGCAGTTCTTC.